This paragraph covers one T cell receptor (beta chain) sequence. Its target is not known. These data originate in a study of T cell repertoires and HLA-DP antigens. About the research overall: In vitro CD4+ alloreactivity was against HeLa-presented HLA-DP. General study findings and limits: Average cumulative frequency of previously undetected clones was 30% to 40% against one allele and around 50% against the other.

Amplification used primers for 54 TRBV and 13 TRBJ segments. Sequencing used immunoSEQ multiplex PCR; TCRdb keeps in-frame clones, though not all of them. The sample contains around 100,000 clones, 80% to 95% of which appear only once. The CDR3 contains 14 residues. Between the trimmed V and J ends, which lost 2 bases and 7 bases, there was a span of 11 bases. Germline V CDR1 and CDR2: WNHNN, SYGVQD (reference sequence). The receptor's source is a woman younger than 35 in good health and CMV-seronegative. The rearrangement joins TRBV10-1 to TRBJ2-2; D might be TRBD2 (7 bases). Sequencing was performed on CD4+ T cells from PBMCs. The DNA of the CDR3 is TGCGCCAGCAGTGAGGGGGGGGGCATCGGGGAGCTGTTTTTT. As protein: CASSEGGGIGELFF.